Listed here is a single TCR beta chain. This record belongs to a study of radiation and T cells in renal cell carcinoma. Generated by immunoSEQ multiplex PCR, the TCRdb table keeps only in-frame clones and is missing some. The table shows 13,000 to 15,000 clones, with just over 55% occurring only once. Treatment in this sample: treatment-naive control, cytoreductive nephrectomy. In germline, CDR1 is LNHNV, CDR2 YYDKDF (reference sequence). V was shortened by 0 bases and J by 5 bases, with 10 bases between the two germline ends. This CDR3 has 14 residues. The TCR was taken from a man aged 50 to 60 with renal cell carcinoma. This chain links TRBV15 with TRBJ1-1, with D unresolved. The sequencing here drew on tumor tissue, taken from a patient whose treatment was nephrectomy without radiotherapy. The CDR3 protein is CATSRDYGKTEAFF. The CDR3 DNA follows: TGTGCCACCAGCAGAGATTACGGGAAAACTGAAGCTTTCTTT.